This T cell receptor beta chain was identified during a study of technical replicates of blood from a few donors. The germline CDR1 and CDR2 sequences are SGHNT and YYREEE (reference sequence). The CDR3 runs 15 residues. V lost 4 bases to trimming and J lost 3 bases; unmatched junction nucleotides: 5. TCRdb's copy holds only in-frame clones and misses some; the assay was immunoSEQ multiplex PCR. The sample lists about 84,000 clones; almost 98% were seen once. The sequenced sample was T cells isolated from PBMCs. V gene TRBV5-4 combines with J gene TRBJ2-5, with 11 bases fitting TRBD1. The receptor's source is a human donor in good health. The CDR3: CASSPGQGAEETQYF. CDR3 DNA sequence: TGTGCCAGCAGCCCCGGACAGGGGGCCGAAGAGACCCAGTACTTC.